This passage covers 17 T cell receptor beta chains from one sample sequenced in a study of blood T cells in healthy people across ages. Then a second PCR, running roughly 6 to 12 cycles, was carried out with a sample-barcoded 5' primer and a J-beta primer mix. Using its own MiXCR run on the 5' RACE reads, TCRdb lists one record per CDR3 protein. The sample consists of about 680,000 distinct CDR3 sequences, around 45% of them appearing once. The sample taken for sequencing was blood. Source of these receptors: a woman aged 60-75 years in good health.

At least ten counts were recorded for this clonotype. The chain uses TRBV7-2 and TRBJ2-5; 12 nucleotides match TRBD2. This CDR3 comprises 15 residues. After removal of 4 bases from V and 4 bases from J, the junction contained 4 bases not matched to a gene. CDR1 is SGHTA and CDR2 is FQGNSA in the germline V gene. CDR3 bases: TGTGCCAGCAGCTCGACGACTAGCGGGAGAGAGACCCAGTACTTC. This gives the protein CASSSTTSGRETQYF.

Concerning this clonotype: The junction shows a germline mismatch at one end, possibly a read error. V and J are TRBV7-9 and TRBJ1-4; 7 bases fit TRBD1. Looked up from germline, CDR1 is SEHNR and CDR2 is FQNEAQ (reference sequence). CDR3 length equals 14 residues. The chain's CDR3 is CANSLGQAQEKLFF. The CDR3 region has the DNA TGTGCCAACAGCTTAGGACAGGCACAGGAAAAACTGTTTTTT. The variable domain in full, completed from reference TRBV7-9 and TRBJ1-4, reads DTGVSQNPRHKITKRGQNVTFRCDPISEHNRLYWYRQTLGQGPEFLTYFQNEAQLEKSRLLSDRFSAERPKGSFSTLEIQRTEQGDSAMYLCANSLGQAQEKLFFGSGTQLSVL.

This clonotype was seen many times. V usage is TRBV13 and J usage is TRBJ2-7; maybe TRBD2 (5 bases). V was shortened by 2 bases and J by 0 bases, with 11 bases between the two germline ends. The CDR3 runs 15 residues. Germline V gene sequence: CDR1 PRHDT, CDR2 FYEKMQ (reference sequence). The CDR3 spells CASSLRAAVSYEQYF. The CDR3 bases are TGTGCCAGCAGCTTAAGAGCGGCCGTCTCCTACGAGCAGTACTTC.

This clonotype was detected a few times. The V gene is TRBV20-1, the J gene TRBJ1-5; D may be TRBD1 (5 bases). The CDR3 covers 13 residues. V lost 2 bases, J lost 6 bases, and 11 bases lay in between. Per the germline V gene, CDR1 is DFQATT and CDR2 is SNEGSKA (reference sequence). CDR3 nucleotides: TGCAGTGCTAGAAGCTATGGGACTCAGCCCCAGCATTTT. This sequence encodes CSARSYGTQPQHF.

The chain has TRBV5-6 and TRBJ2-2; possibly TRBD1 for D (7 bases). This CDR3 spans 16 amino acids. V lost 2 bases and J lost 1, with 12 bases in between. In germline, CDR1 is SGHDT, CDR2 YYEEEE. The CDR3 bases are TGTGCCAGCAGCTTTTCGGGGGACAGGAACACCGGGGAGCTGTTTTTT. Translated: CASSFSGDRNTGELFF.

This clonotype was recorded many times. This chain joins TRBV7-3 and TRBJ2-5; 7 nucleotides line up with TRBD1. The CDR3 spans 13 residues. J gave up 4 bases and V 5 bases, and 4 bases lay outside the gene matches. CDR1 is SGHTA and CDR2 is FQGTGA in the germline V gene. The CDR3 is CASSRQGRETQYF. CDR3 sequence (DNA): TGTGCCAGCAGCCGACAGGGTAGAGAGACCCAGTACTTC.

This clonotype was seen a few times. Its ends do not fully match the called genes, so a read error is possible. The rearrangement joins TRBV6-2 or TRBV6-3 to TRBJ2-1, with D uncertain. CDR1 and CDR2 (germline): MNHEY, SVGEGT. The CDR3 runs 12 residues. CDR3 sequence (DNA): TGTGCCAGCAGTCTTCAATACAGTGAGCAGTTCTTC. It translates to CASSLQYSEQFF.

This clonotype has only one observation. The chain combines TRBV7-2 with TRBJ1-2; no firm D call. The germline V gene encodes CDR1 SGHTA and CDR2 FQGNSA. The CDR3 spans 14 residues. The germline V and J ends were trimmed by 3 bases and 2 bases, with 10 bases remaining between them. As DNA, the CDR3 is TGTGCCAGCAGCTTCTCGGACGTAAACTATGGCTACACCTTC. Amino acid sequence: CASSFSDVNYGYTF.

This clonotype occurred many times. This chain joins TRBV5-1 and TRBJ2-7, with 10 bases aligning to TRBD2. CDR1 is SGHRS, CDR2 YFSETQ, per germline. This CDR3 has 15 amino acids. The V and J ends lost 5 bases and 5 bases, in that order; junction bases with no gene match: 10. The CDR3 sequence: CASRPGTSVRNEQYF. The CDR3 coding sequence is TGCGCCAGCAGGCCCGGGACTAGCGTACGGAACGAGCAGTACTTC.

This clonotype was observed a handful of times. This chain uses TRBV4-2 with TRBJ1-6; D unresolved. From germline, CDR1 is LGHNA and CDR2 YNFKEQ. The CDR3 has 14 amino acids. V dropped 2 bases and J dropped 6 bases, with 8 bases sitting between them. The CDR3 coding sequence is TGTGCCAGCAGCCAACCCGGAACTAATTCACCCCTCCACTTT. Translation gives CASSQPGTNSPLHF.

The chain carries TRBV11-3 and TRBJ1-1; TRBD1 matches 10 bases. The germline V gene has CDR1 SGHNT and CDR2 YENEEA. The V segment lost 1 base and the J segment 1 base; nucleotides outside the gene matches: 6. The CDR3 consists of 17 residues. This CDR3 is CASSLGDRGLGNTEAFF. CDR3 coding DNA: TGTGCCAGCAGCTTAGGTGACAGGGGGCTTGGGAACACTGAAGCTTTCTTT.

This chain joins TRBV4-3 and TRBJ2-3, with 16 bases fitting TRBD2. The V gene end was trimmed by 4 bases and the J gene end by 2 bases; junction bases not matched to a gene: 18. Germline assignment: CDR1 LGHNA and CDR2 YSLEER. There are 22 residues in the CDR3. Here the CDR3 DNA reads TGCGCCAGCAGCCTATACCTGGGACTAGCGGGAGGGCCGTCCTCCTCCACAGATACGCAGTATTTT. This gives the protein CASSLYLGLAGGPSSSTDTQYF.

The chain links TRBV2 to TRBJ2-7; a weak D match, TRBD2 (5 bases). This CDR3 is 13 amino acids long. CDR1 and CDR2 from the germline V gene are SNHLY and FYNNEI. Trimming left V 7 bases short and J 2 bases short, with 12 bases between. CDR3 protein: CASTPRATYEQYF. CDR3 DNA sequence: TGTGCCAGCACCCCGAGGGCAACCTACGAGCAGTACTTC.

Notes on this clonotype: A much larger clone differs by one base, so this may be a read error. The chain carries TRBV9 and TRBJ2-1; D remains unclear. Between the trimmed V and J ends, which lost 3 bases and 5 bases, there was a span of 12 bases. The CDR3 extends over 14 amino acids. CDR1 and CDR2 (germline): SGDLS, YYNGEE. The CDR3 nucleotides are TGTGCCAGCAGCGCAGCTCTAGGTAACAATGAGCAGTTCTTC. Translating it yields CASSAALGNNEQFF.

The DNA of the CDR3 is TGTGCCAGCAGCTGGGAGTATACCAATGAGCAGTTCTTC. It translates to CASSWEYTNEQFF. This chain joins TRBV12-3 or TRBV12-4 and TRBJ2-1; a possible D gene is TRBD2 (5 bases). The CDR3 is 13 amino acids. Trimming took off 6 bases at V and 6 bases at J, with 12 bases between the two ends.

This chain connects TRBV4-1 to TRBJ2-1; the D gene is possibly TRBD2 (5 bases). This CDR3 spans 14 amino acids. Germline lookup yields CDR1 MGHRA and CDR2 YSYEKL. V lost 2 bases and J 9 bases, leaving 14 bases between the germline ends. The CDR3: CASSQRTRDGEQFF. In DNA, the CDR3 is TGCGCCAGCAGCCAAAGGACGAGGGATGGTGAGCAGTTCTTC.

This rearrangement joins TRBV5-1 to TRBJ2-2; no clear D. V gave up 4 bases and J gave up 6 bases, with 13 bases separating them. Looked up from germline, CDR1 is SGHRS and CDR2 is YFSETQ. The length of the CDR3 is 14 residues. The CDR3 protein is CASSMDGVAGELFF. For the CDR3, the DNA is TGCGCCAGCAGCATGGATGGGGTAGCCGGGGAGCTGTTTTTT.